Shown below are 18 T cell receptor beta chains from a single sample sequenced in a study of cytomegalovirus exposure and HLA in healthy donors. 13 Jbeta primers and 60 Vbeta primers were used for the PCR. The protocol was immunoSEQ multiplex PCR, while the TCRdb copy is restricted to in-frame clones and leaves out a portion. Among 150,000 to 200,000 clones listed, 75% to 80% were seen once. Sequencing was carried out using PBMCs. The receptors derive from a man aged 35 to 55 in good health and CMV-seropositive.

Notes on this clone: Other DNA sequences in the same sample also yield this CDR3. This chain links TRBV5-1 with TRBJ2-1, with D possibly TRBD2 on 6 matching bases. Looked up from germline, CDR1 is SGHRS and CDR2 is YFSETQ. The CDR3 is made up of 14 amino acids. V lost 2 bases to trimming and J lost 4 bases, with 10 bases between them. The CDR3, as DNA: TGCGCCAGCAGCTTCGGGACTGGATACAATGAGCAGTTCTTC. Encoded protein: CASSFGTGYNEQFF.

The V gene is TRBV19, the J gene TRBJ2-3; 9 nucleotides align to TRBD1. Germline V lookup: CDR1 LNHDA, CDR2 SQIVND (reference sequence). Trimming removed 10 bases from V and 4 bases from J; junction bases left unmatched: 9. The CDR3 sequence is 14 residues long. The CDR3: CATRTGALADTQYF. Written as DNA, the CDR3 is TGTGCCACGCGGACAGGGGCGCTTGCAGATACGCAGTATTTT.

The chain couples TRBV19 to TRBJ1-1, with 10 bases matching TRBD1. Germline V lookup: CDR1 LNHDA, CDR2 SQIVND (reference sequence). The CDR3 totals 13 residues. V shed 5 bases, J shed 7 bases, and the junction held 4 bases outside the gene matches. The CDR3 here is CASSLTGGGEAFF. The DNA for the CDR3 is TGTGCCAGTAGTTTGACAGGGGGCGGTGAAGCTTTCTTT. Complete variable domain (other parts from reference TRBV19 and TRBJ1-1): DGGITQSPKYLFRKEGQNVTLSCEQNLNHDAMYWYRQDPGQGLRLIYYSQIVNDFQKGDIAEGYSVSREKKESFPLTVTSAQKNPTAFYLCASSLTGGGEAFFGQGTRLTVV.

In its sample, this clone was seen once. The rearrangement links TRBV5-4 to TRBJ2-1; tentatively, D is TRBD2 (5 bases). Germline V gives CDR1 SGHNT, CDR2 YYREEE (reference sequence). V gave up 0 bases and J gave up 10 bases, with 11 bases separating them. The CDR3 sequence is 13 residues long. In DNA, the CDR3 is TGTGCCAGCAGCTTGGATGAAGGCGGGGAGCAGTTCTTC. This translates into CASSLDEGGEQFF.

The chain uses TRBV30 and TRBJ2-2; a possible D gene is TRBD2 (5 bases). V was shortened by 0 bases and J by 7 bases, with 9 bases between the two germline ends. CDR1 GTSNPN and CDR2 SVGIG come from the germline V gene (reference sequence). The CDR3 is 13 amino acids. The CDR3 sequence is CAWSVQGGGELFF. The CDR3 DNA sequence: TGTGCCTGGAGTGTACAAGGAGGCGGGGAGCTGTTTTTT.

The V gene is TRBV7-9, the J gene TRBJ2-7; D may be TRBD1 (6 bases). Germline CDR1 reads SEHNR; CDR2 reads FQNEAQ (reference sequence). V lost 7 bases and J lost 3, with 16 bases in between. The length of the CDR3 is 14 residues. In DNA form, the CDR3 reads TGTGCCAGCACCGTGACAGGCTCTAACTACGAGCAGTACTTC. Translation: CASTVTGSNYEQYF.

The J gene is TRBJ2-1, the V gene TRBV6-1, with TRBD2 matching over 9 bases. V lost 3 bases, J lost 4 bases, and 1 base stayed unmatched. The CDR3 consists of 14 residues. Per germline, CDR1 MNHNS and CDR2 SASEGT. The CDR3 DNA is TGTGCCAGCAGTGACCTAGCGGGGTACAATGAGCAGTTCTTC. It yields the protein CASSDLAGYNEQFF.

As concerns this clone: The identical CDR3 is also encoded by other nucleotide sequences in the sample. The rearrangement uses TRBV14 and TRBJ1-1, with a tentative D call TRBD1 (6 bases). V gave up 1 base and J gave up 0 bases, with 12 bases separating them. There are 16 residues in the CDR3. Germline lookup yields CDR1 SGHDN and CDR2 FVKESK. The CDR3 sequence is CASSQAQGTMNTEAFF. For the CDR3, the DNA is TGTGCCAGCAGCCAAGCTCAGGGGACGATGAACACTGAAGCTTTCTTT.

V gene TRBV11-3 combines with J gene TRBJ2-1; 8 bases fit TRBD1. CDR1 is SGHNT and CDR2 is YENEEA in the germline V gene. With V trimmed by 1 base and J by 3 bases, 5 bases remained unmatched. This CDR3 has 16 amino acids. For the CDR3, the DNA is TGTGCCAGCAGCTTAGTGGGGGACAGGAGCTACAATGAGCAGTTCTTC. Residues: CASSLVGDRSYNEQFF.

CDR3 sequence (DNA): TGTGCCAGCAGTCCGGTTGACAGCCAAGAGACCCAGTACTTC. Its translation is CASSPVDSQETQYF. The gene calls are TRBV27 and TRBJ2-5, with D possibly TRBD1 on 5 matching bases. This CDR3 has 14 residues. CDR1 MNHEY and CDR2 SMNVEV come from the germline V gene (reference sequence). V lost 5 bases, J lost 1 base, and 11 bases lay in between.

V usage is TRBV4-2 and J usage is TRBJ2-5; D unclear. Trimming removed 0 bases from V and 5 bases from J, with 10 bases in between. Germline V lookup: CDR1 LGHNA, CDR2 YNFKEQ. This CDR3 is 14 amino acids long. CDR3 nucleotide sequence: TGTGCCAGCAGCCAAGATTTACGGTGGGAGACCCAGTACTTC. This gives the protein CASSQDLRWETQYF.

V is TRBV28 and J is TRBJ2-3, with 10 nucleotides matching TRBD2. The CDR3 sequence is 17 residues long. The V and J ends lost 1 base and 5 bases, in that order; junction bases with no gene match: 9. Germline assignment: CDR1 MDHEN and CDR2 SYDVKM. The DNA of the CDR3 is TGTGCCAGCAGTTTATTTGCTAGCGGGAGTGAGAGAGATACGCAGTATTTT. Translation gives CASSLFASGSERDTQYF.

The chain links TRBV11-2 to TRBJ2-7; the D gene is possibly TRBD2 (6 bases). The ends were cut back, 1 base at V and 5 bases at J, with 9 bases in the middle. From germline, CDR1 is SGHAT and CDR2 FQNNGV. The CDR3 extends over 13 amino acids. CDR3 protein: CASSLVRGNEQYF. DNA for the CDR3: TGTGCCAGCAGCTTAGTCCGGGGGAACGAGCAGTACTTC.

As regards this clone: One end of the junction varies from germline; a read error may be responsible. Other DNA sequences in this sample translate to the same CDR3. The chain has TRBV30 and TRBJ2-6; D is perhaps TRBD1 (6 bases). Germline assignment: CDR1 GTSNPN and CDR2 SVGIG (reference sequence). This CDR3 is 17 amino acids long. As DNA, the CDR3 is TGTGCCTGGAGTAATGGACAGACTTACTCTGGGGCCAACGGCCTGACCTTC. It codes for CAWSNGQTYSGANGLTF. Full variable domain (missing parts from reference TRBV30 and TRBJ2-6): SQTIHQWPATLVQPVGSPLSLECTVEGTSNPNLYWYRQAAGRGLQLLFYSVGIGQISSEVPQNLSASRPQDRQFILSSKKLLLSDSGFYLCAWSNGQTYSGANGLTFGAGSRLTVL.

V gene TRBV7-9 combines with J gene TRBJ1-2; TRBD1 matches at 7 bases. The junction had 4 bases not matched to a gene; V was cut back by 5 bases and J by 4 bases. CDR1 SEHNR and CDR2 FQNEAQ come from the germline V gene (reference sequence). The CDR3 covers 13 residues. This chain's CDR3 is CASSRGQAYGYTF. The CDR3 coding sequence is TGTGCCAGCAGCCGAGGACAGGCCTATGGCTACACCTTC.

The chain employs TRBV4-2 and TRBJ1-5; D is unresolved. Trimming stripped 0 bases from V and 7 bases from J, with 10 bases between. CDR1 LGHNA and CDR2 YNFKEQ come from the germline V gene. The CDR3 runs 14 residues. The CDR3 DNA follows: TGTGCCAGCAGCCAAGAAAGGGAGGGCCAGCCCCAGCATTTT. This sequence encodes CASSQEREGQPQHF.

V is TRBV7-8 and J is TRBJ1-1, with 9 bases matching TRBD1. The CDR3 runs to 13 residues. The V and J ends lost 3 bases and 4 bases, in that order; junction bases with no gene match: 0. Per the germline V gene, CDR1 is SGHVS and CDR2 is FQNEAQ. The CDR3 coding sequence is TGTGCCAGCAGCTTGACAGGGGGCACTGAAGCTTTCTTT. It specifies CASSLTGGTEAFF.

This clone was observed a single time. The rearrangement links TRBV11-2 to TRBJ2-7; TRBD1 aligns across 10 bases. This CDR3 is 15 amino acids long. Germline V CDR1 and CDR2: SGHAT, FQNNGV. The V and J ends lost 4 bases and 0 bases, in that order; junction bases with no gene match: 3. CDR3 bases: TGTGCCAGCAGCTCGACAGGGGGCAGCTCCTACGAGCAGTACTTC. This translates into CASSSTGGSSYEQYF.